The T cell receptor beta chain under discussion was sequenced for a study of vaccination and CD4 T cells after COVID-19. Points from the study as a whole: Convalescent patients studied were relatively few, and early post-infection timepoints were absent.

Stated treatment: roughly 10-day PBMC culture with coronavirus spike peptide pools or control peptides (ViraFEST assay). This clonotype has just a few counts. Its antigen is unidentified. An Oncomine TCR Beta short-read assay was used to sequence the DNA from cultured CD4+ T cells. TCRdb itself ran the PCR reads through MiXCR, one entry per CDR3 protein. The sample includes about 29,000 distinct CDR3 sequences, 55% to 80% of them seen just once. The TCR sequence derives from a human donor who received a COVID-19 vaccine. Source: CD4+ T cells from blood, cultured in vitro, taken after SARS-CoV-2 vaccination.

The chain's CDR3 is CASTRSASPTDTQYF. The CDR3 DNA is TGTGCCAGTACCCGTTCGGCATCACCCACAGATACGCAGTATTTT. This sequence joins TRBV19 and TRBJ2-3; D remains unclear. The V gene's germline CDR1 is LNHDA and CDR2 SQIVND (reference sequence). This CDR3 contains 15 residues. V dropped 7 bases and J dropped 2 bases, with 16 bases sitting between them.